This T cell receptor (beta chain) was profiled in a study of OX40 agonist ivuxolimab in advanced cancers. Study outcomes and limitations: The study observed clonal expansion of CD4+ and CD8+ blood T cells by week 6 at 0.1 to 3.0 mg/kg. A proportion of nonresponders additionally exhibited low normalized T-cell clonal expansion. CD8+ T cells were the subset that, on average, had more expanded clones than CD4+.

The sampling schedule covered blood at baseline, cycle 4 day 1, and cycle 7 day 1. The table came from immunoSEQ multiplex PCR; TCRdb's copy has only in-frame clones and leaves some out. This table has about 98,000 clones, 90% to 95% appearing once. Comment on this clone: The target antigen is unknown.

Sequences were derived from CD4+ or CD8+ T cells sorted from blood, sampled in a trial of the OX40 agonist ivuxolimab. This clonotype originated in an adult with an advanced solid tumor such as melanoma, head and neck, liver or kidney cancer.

Here the CDR3 DNA reads TGTGCCAGCAGTAGATTAACAGGGATCTCTGGAAACACCATATATTTT. It translates to CASSRLTGISGNTIYF. This sequence joins TRBV28 and TRBJ1-3; D is possibly TRBD1 (6 bases). CDR1 and CDR2 (germline): MDHEN, SYDVKM. V lost 5 bases to trimming and J lost 0 bases, with 14 bases between them. The CDR3 is 16 residues long.